This TCR beta chain appears in the sequencing data of a study of early T cells in non-severe SARS-CoV-2 infection. Study-wide background: RNA in bulk from unsorted whole blood was sequenced, and chains were unpaired.

Germline CDR1 and CDR2: SGHAT and FQNNGV. V lost 0 bases, J lost 1 base, and 15 bases lay in between. This CDR3 region has 18 residues. The protocol attached unique molecular identifiers to individual cDNA molecules. TCRdb analysed the 5' RACE reads with MiXCR anew, one entry per CDR3 protein. The data show some 77,000 distinct CDR3 sequences, around a tenth seen once. This clonotype was counted at least ten times. This chain links TRBV11-2 with TRBJ2-2, with D unresolved. The receptor was derived from an adult who was a healthcare worker with PCR-confirmed SARS-CoV-2 infection or an uninfected control (not recorded which). Sequencing input: whole blood. This CDR3 is CASSLDGYGLRNTGELFF. CDR3 DNA sequence: TGTGCCAGCAGCTTAGATGGATACGGGCTTAGGAACACCGGGGAGCTGTTTTTT. The entire variable domain, with the rest obtained from reference TRBV11-2 and TRBJ2-2, is as follows: EAGVAQSPRYKIIEKRQSVAFWCNPISGHATLYWYQQILGQGPKLLIQFQNNGVVDDSQLPKDRFSAERLKGVDSTLKIQPAKLEDSAVYLCASSLDGYGLRNTGELFFGEGSRLTVL.